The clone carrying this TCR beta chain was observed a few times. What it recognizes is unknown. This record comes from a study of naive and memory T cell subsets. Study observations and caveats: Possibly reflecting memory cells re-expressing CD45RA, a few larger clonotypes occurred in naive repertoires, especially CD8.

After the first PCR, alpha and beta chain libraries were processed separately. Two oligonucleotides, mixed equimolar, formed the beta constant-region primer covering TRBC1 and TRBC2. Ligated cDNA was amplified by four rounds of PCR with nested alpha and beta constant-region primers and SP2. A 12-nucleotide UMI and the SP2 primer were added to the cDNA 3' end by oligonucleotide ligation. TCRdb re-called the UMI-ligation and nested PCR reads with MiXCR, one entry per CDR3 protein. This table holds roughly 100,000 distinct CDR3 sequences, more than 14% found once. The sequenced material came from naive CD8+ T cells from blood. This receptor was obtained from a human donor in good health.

For the CDR3, the DNA is TGTGCCAGCAGTAGCCCCGCGGGAGTCCGCACCGGGGAGCTGTTTTTT. It yields the protein CASSSPAGVRTGELFF. The chain has TRBV12-3 or TRBV12-4 and TRBJ2-2, with 7 nucleotides matching TRBD2. The CDR3 loop spans 16 amino acids. Losses at the gene ends were 5 bases for V and 4 bases for J; bases not matched to a gene: 10.